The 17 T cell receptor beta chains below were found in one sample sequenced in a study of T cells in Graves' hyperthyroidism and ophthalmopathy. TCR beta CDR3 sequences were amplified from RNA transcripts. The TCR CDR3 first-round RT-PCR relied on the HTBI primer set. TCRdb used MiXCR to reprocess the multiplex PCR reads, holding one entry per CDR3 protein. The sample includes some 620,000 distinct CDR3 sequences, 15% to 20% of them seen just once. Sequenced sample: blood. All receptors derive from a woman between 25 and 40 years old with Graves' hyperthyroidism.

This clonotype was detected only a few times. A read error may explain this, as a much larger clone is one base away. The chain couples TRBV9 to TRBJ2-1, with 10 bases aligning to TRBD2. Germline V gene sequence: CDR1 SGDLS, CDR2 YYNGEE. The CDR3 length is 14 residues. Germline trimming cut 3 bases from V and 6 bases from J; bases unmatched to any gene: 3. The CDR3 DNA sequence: TGTGCCAGCAGCGGAGCGGGAGGGCCCAATGAGCAGTTCTTC. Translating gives CASSGAGGPNEQFF.

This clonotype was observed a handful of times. This chain's CDR3 is CAIHGSLGNTIYF. The CDR3 DNA sequence: TGTGCCATCCACGGGTCGCTCGGAAACACCATATATTTT. The gene calls are TRBV10-3 and TRBJ1-3; D call uncertain. CDR1 and CDR2 (germline): ENHRY, SYGVKD. Between the trimmed V and J ends, which lost 8 bases and 4 bases, there was a span of 12 bases. This CDR3 contains 13 residues.

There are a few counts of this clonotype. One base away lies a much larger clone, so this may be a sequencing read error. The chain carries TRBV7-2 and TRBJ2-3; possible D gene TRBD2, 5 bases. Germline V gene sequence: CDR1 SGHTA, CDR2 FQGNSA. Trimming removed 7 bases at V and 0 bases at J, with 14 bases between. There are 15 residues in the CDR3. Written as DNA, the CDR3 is TGTGCCAGCAACACTGCCGGGATAAGCACAGATACGCAGTATTTT. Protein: CASNTAGISTDTQYF.

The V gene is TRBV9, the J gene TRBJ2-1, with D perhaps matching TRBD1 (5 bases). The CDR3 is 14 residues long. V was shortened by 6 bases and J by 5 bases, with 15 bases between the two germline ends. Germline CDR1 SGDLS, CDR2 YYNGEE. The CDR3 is CASTQGSGNNEQFF. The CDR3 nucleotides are TGTGCCAGCACGCAGGGTTCTGGTAACAATGAGCAGTTCTTC.

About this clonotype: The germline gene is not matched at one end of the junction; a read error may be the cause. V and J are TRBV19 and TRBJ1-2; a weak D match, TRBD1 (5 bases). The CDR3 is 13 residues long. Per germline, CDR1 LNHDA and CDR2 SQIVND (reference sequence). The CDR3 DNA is TGTGCCAGTAGTATAGGACAGTTCTATGACTACACCTTC. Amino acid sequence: CASSIGQFYDYTF.

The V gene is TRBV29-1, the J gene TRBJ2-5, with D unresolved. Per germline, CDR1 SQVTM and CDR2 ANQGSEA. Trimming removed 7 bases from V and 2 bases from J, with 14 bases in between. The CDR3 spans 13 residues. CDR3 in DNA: TGCAGCGCCTTGATAGATATTCAAGAGACCCAGTACTTC. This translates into CSALIDIQETQYF. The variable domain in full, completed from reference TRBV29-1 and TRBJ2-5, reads SAVISQKPSRDICQRGTSLTIQCQVDSQVTMMFWYRQQPGQSLTLIATANQGSEATYESGFVIDKFPISRPNLTFSTLTVSNMSPEDSSIYLCSALIDIQETQYFGPGTRLLVL.

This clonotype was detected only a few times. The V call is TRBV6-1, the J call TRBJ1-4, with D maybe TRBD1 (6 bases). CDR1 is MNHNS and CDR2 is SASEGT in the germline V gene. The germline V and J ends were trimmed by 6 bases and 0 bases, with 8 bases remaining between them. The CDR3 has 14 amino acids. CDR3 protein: CASRSGATNEKLFF. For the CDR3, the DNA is TGTGCCAGCAGATCAGGGGCAACTAATGAAAAACTGTTTTTT.

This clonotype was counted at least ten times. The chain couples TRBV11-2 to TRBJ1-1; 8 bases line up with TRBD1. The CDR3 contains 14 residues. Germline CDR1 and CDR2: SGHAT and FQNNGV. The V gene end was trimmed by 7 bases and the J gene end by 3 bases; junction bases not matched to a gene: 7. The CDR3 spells CASNPTGGDTEAFF. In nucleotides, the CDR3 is TGTGCCAGCAACCCCACAGGGGGGGACACTGAAGCTTTCTTT. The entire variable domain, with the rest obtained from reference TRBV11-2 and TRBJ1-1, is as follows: EAGVAQSPRYKIIEKRQSVAFWCNPISGHATLYWYQQILGQGPKLLIQFQNNGVVDDSQLPKDRFSAERLKGVDSTLKIQPAKLEDSAVYLCASNPTGGDTEAFFGQGTRLTVV.

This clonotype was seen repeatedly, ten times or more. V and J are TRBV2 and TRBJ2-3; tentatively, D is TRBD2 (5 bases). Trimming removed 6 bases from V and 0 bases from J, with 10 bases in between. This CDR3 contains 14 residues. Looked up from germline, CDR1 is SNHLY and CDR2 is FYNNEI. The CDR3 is CASRSGPSTDTQYF. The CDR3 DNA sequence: TGTGCCAGCAGAAGCGGCCCTAGCACAGATACGCAGTATTTT.

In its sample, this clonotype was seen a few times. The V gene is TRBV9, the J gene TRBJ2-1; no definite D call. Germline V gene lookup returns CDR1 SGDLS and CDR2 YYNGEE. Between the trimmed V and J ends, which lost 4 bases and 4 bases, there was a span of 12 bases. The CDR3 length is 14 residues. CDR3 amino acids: CASSTSLVYNEQFF. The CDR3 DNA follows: TGTGCCAGCAGCACGAGCCTAGTTTACAATGAGCAGTTCTTC.

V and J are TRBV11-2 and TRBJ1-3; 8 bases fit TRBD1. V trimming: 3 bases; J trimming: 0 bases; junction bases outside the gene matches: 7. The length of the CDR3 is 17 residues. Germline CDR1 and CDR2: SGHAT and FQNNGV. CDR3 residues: CASSFQGARYSGNTIYF. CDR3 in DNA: TGTGCCAGCAGCTTCCAGGGGGCGAGGTACTCTGGAAACACCATATATTTT. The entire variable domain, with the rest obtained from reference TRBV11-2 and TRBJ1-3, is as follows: EAGVAQSPRYKIIEKRQSVAFWCNPISGHATLYWYQQILGQGPKLLIQFQNNGVVDDSQLPKDRFSAERLKGVDSTLKIQPAKLEDSAVYLCASSFQGARYSGNTIYFGEGSWLTVV.

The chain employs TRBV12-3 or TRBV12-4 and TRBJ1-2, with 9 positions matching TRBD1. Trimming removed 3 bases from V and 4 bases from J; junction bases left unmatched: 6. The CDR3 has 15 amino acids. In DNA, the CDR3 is TGTGCCAGCAGTTTCTCCGGGACAGGGTCCTATGGCTACACCTTC. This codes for CASSFSGTGSYGYTF.

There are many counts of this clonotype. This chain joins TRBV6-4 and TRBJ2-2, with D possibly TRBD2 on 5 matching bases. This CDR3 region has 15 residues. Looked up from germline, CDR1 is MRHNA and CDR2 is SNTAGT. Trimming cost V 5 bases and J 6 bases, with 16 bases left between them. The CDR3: CASSYTRGSAGELFF. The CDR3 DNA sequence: TGTGCCAGCAGTTACACCCGAGGGAGCGCCGGGGAGCTGTTTTTT.

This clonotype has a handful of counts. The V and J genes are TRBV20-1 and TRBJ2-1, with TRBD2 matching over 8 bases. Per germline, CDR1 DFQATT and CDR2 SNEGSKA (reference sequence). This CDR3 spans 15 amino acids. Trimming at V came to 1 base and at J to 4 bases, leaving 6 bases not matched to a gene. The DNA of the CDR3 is TGCAGTGCTAGAGTGTCAGCGGGAGTGTACAATGAGCAGTTCTTC. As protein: CSARVSAGVYNEQFF.

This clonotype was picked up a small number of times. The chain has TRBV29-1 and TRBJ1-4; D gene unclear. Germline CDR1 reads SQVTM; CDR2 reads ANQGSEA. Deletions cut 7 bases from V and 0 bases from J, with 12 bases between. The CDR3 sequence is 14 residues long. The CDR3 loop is CSATEAATNEKLFF. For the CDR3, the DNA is TGCAGCGCTACGGAGGCTGCAACTAATGAAAAACTGTTTTTT.

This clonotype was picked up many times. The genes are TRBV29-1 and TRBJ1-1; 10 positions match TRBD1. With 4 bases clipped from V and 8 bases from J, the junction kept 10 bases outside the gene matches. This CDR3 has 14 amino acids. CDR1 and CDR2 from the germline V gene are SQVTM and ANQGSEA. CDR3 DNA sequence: TGCAGCGTTGTGGGGGGGACAGGGGATATAGAAGCTTTCTTT. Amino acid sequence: CSVVGGTGDIEAFF.

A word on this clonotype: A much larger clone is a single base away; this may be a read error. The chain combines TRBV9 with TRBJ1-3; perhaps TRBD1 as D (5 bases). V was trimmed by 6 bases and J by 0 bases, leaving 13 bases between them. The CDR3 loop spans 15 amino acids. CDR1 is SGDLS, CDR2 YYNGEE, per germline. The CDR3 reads CASKPGRGSGNTIYF. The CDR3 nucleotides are TGTGCCAGCAAGCCGGGACGGGGCTCTGGAAACACCATATATTTT. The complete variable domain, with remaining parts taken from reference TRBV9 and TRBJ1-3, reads DSGVTQTPKHLITATGQRVTLRCSPRSGDLSVYWYQQSLDQGLQFLIQYYNGEERAKGNILERFSAQQFPDLHSELNLSSLELGDSALYFCASKPGRGSGNTIYFGEGSWLTVV.